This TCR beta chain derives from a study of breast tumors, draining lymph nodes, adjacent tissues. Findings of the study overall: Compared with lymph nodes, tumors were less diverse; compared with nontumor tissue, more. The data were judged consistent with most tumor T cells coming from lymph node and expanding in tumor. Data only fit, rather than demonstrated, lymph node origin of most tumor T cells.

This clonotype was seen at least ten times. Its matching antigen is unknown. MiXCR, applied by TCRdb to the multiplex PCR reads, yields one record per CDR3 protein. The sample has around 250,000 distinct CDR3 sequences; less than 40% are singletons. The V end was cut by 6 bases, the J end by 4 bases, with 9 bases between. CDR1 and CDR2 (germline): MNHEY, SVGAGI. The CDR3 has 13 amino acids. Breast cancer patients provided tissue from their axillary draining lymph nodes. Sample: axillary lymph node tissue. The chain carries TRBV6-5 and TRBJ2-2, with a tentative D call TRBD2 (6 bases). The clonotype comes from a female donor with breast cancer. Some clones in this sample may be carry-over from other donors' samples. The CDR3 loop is CASRGGGTGELFF. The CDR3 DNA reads TGTGCCAGCAGGGGGGGAGGCACCGGGGAGCTGTTTTTT.